These T cell receptor beta chains were read from a single sample in a study of circulating and synovial CD4+ cells in juvenile arthritis. Repertoires were generated with immunoSEQ multiplex PCR, while TCRdb's copy carries only in-frame clones and drops some. Among about 33,000 clones, nearly 95% were seen once, and the ten largest hold roughly 0.17%. What was sequenced was CD4+ T cells from blood. These receptors all come from a human donor with juvenile idiopathic arthritis. The CDR3 runs from the conserved cysteine through the conserved F or W. D genes are given only for firm matches. Rows may omit the clone size; those that give it use once, few, many or a size class.

TRBV11-1	TRBJ2-3	-	TRBD1	TGTGCCAGCAGTTACAGGGGGCCGGTAGATACGCAGTATTTT	CASSYRGPVDTQYF
TRBV28	TRBJ2-2	-	-	TGTGCCAGTCAGGGGAACACCGGGGAGCTGTTTTTT	CASQGNTGELFF
TRBV11-2	TRBJ2-7	-	TRBD2	TGTGCCAGCAGCTTAGAAAGCGGGAGCCACGAGCAGTACTTC	CASSLESGSHEQYF
TRBV7-2	TRBJ2-2	-	-	TGTGCCAGCAGAATCACCTCGGGCGGGGAGCTGTTTTTT	CASRITSGGELFF
TRBV5-4	TRBJ2-7	-	-	TGTGCCAGCAGCTTGGCTCCCAGCTCCTACGAGCAGTACTTC	CASSLAPSSYEQYF
TRBV5-5	TRBJ1-1	-	-	TGTGCCAGCAGCCCCCGTTACGAGATCATGAACACTGAAGCTTTCTTT	CASSPRYEIMNTEAFF
TRBV4-3	TRBJ2-1	-	-	TGCGCCAGCAGCCGGGACTCGGCAGGGAATGAGCAGTTCTTC	CASSRDSAGNEQFF
TRBV4-1	TRBJ1-4	-	-	TGCGCCAGCAGCCAAGGGGTAGGGGGTGGAACTAATGAAAAACTGTTTTTT	CASSQGVGGGTNEKLFF
TRBV5-1	TRBJ2-7	-	TRBD2	TGCGCCAGCCACGCGGGGGGCTCCTACGAGCAGTACTTC	CASHAGGSYEQYF
TRBV18	TRBJ2-2	-	TRBD1	TGTGCCAGCTCACTGGGACAGACTAACACCGGGGAGCTGTTTTTT	CASSLGQTNTGELFF
TRBV6-5	TRBJ2-1	-	TRBD2	TGTGCCAGCAGGGAAAGCGGGGGCCTCTACAATGAGCAGTTCTTC	CASRESGGLYNEQFF
TRBV11-2	TRBJ2-5	-	-	TGTGCCAGCAGCTCGACAGTCGGACAGCAAGAGACCCAGTACTTC	CASSSTVGQQETQYF
TRBV7-2	TRBJ2-1	-	-	TGTGCCAGCACCCGGCCGGGTTACAATGAGCAGTTCTTC	CASTRPGYNEQFF
TRBV5-6	TRBJ1-2	-	TRBD1	TGTGCCAGCAGCTTGCCCGGGACAGGAAGAGGCTACACCTTC	CASSLPGTGRGYTF
TRBV25-1	TRBJ1-2	-	TRBD1	TGTGCCAGCGGACAGGGGACCAACTATGGCTACACCTTC	CASGQGTNYGYTF
TRBV19	TRBJ2-1	-	-	TGTGCCAGTAGTAGCTCAGGGAGGCCTTACAATGAGCAGTTCTTC	CASSSSGRPYNEQFF
TRBV5-4	TRBJ1-4	-	-	TGTGCCAGCAGCTTGGCAGGGCAGGGTAATGAAAAACTGTTTTTT	CASSLAGQGNEKLFF
TRBV28	TRBJ2-3	-	TRBD2	TGTGCCAGCAGACTAGCGGGGGGGCGCACAGATACGCAGTATTTT	CASRLAGGRTDTQYF
TRBV6-5	TRBJ1-6	-	-	TGTGCCAGCAGTTTCGGGGGGAGCTCCTATAATTCACCCCTCCACTTT	CASSFGGSSYNSPLHF
TRBV28	TRBJ2-5	-	-	TGTGCCAGCAGTCTCCGAGAGACCCAGTACTTC	CASSLRETQYF
TRBV14	TRBJ1-3	-	-	TGTGCCAGCAGCCCCGGGGGGAGCACCATATATTTT	CASSPGGSTIYF
TRBV27	TRBJ1-4	few	-	TGTGCCAGCACCTCGAAGCGAGGGGGGGTTGAAAAACTGTTTTTT	CASTSKRGGVEKLFF
TRBV5-4	TRBJ1-3	-	TRBD1	TGTGCCAGCAGCTTGGACAGGGGTGACACCATATATTTT	CASSLDRGDTIYF
TRBV7-8	TRBJ1-4	-	-	TGTGCCAGCAGCTTCCGCACCTCGGGATTAATTAATGAAAAACTGTTTTTT	CASSFRTSGLINEKLFF
TRBV27	TRBJ2-5	-	TRBD2	TGTGCCAGCAGTTTAACTGCTAGCGGGAGAATAGAGACCCAGTACTTC	CASSLTASGRIETQYF
TRBV6-1	TRBJ2-5	once	TRBD2	TGTGCCACCTCCGGACTAGCGGAGAGGGAGACCCAGTACTTC	CATSGLAERETQYF
TRBV9	TRBJ1-2	-	-	TGTGCCAGCAGCGACTACGGGTATGGCTACACCTTC	CASSDYGYGYTF
TRBV2	TRBJ2-7	-	-	TGTGCCAGCAGGTTGGAGGGGGCTTCATGGGAGCAGTACTTC	CASRLEGASWEQYF
TRBV9	TRBJ2-1	once	-	TGTGCCAGCAGCCTGGAGGGCCTGAATGAGCAGTTCTTC	CASSLEGLNEQFF
TRBV2	TRBJ1-4	once	-	TGTGCCAGCAAGTGGGGAGGGACTAATGAAAAACTGTTTTTT	CASKWGGTNEKLFF
TRBV4-3	TRBJ2-3	-	-	TGCGCCACCTCGACAGTGACAGATACGCAGTATTTT	CATSTVTDTQYF
TRBV7-9	TRBJ1-1	-	TRBD1	TGTGCCAGCAGCCTAGACAGGGTGAACACTGAAGCTTTCTTT	CASSLDRVNTEAFF
TRBV6-7	TRBJ2-3	-	-	TGTGCCAGCAGTAGGGGTTGGGACTCCCACGGGACAGATACGCAGTATTTT	CASSRGWDSHGTDTQYF
TRBV7-3	TRBJ2-3	-	TRBD1	TGTGCCAGCAGCCCTGTCCAAGGGGGCTTGGATACGCAGTATTTT	CASSPVQGGLDTQYF
TRBV2	TRBJ1-1	-	TRBD1	TGTGCCAGTCAAGAATGGGGACAGAAAGGAAGGATCGCTGAAGCTTTCTTT	CASQEWGQKGRIAEAFF
TRBV5-1	TRBJ2-5	-	TRBD2	TGCGCCAGCACCCAACTAGCGGGGGGAGAGACCCAGTACTTC	CASTQLAGGETQYF
TRBV5-5	TRBJ2-7	-	TRBD2	TGTGCCAGCAGCCGCGTACTAGCGGGGGGGAACTACGAGCAGTACTTC	CASSRVLAGGNYEQYF